The rows below give T cell receptor beta chains drawn from one sample of a study of blood T cell repertoires in COVID-19. Assay used: immunoSEQ multiplex PCR; TCRdb lists only in-frame clones, some missing. Counted here are some 230,000 clones, 86% occurring once; the ten biggest clones make up more than 8.5%. Sequencing was done on a sample of peripheral blood. The receptors stem from a woman in her 50s with COVID-19, enrolled during active disease. The CDR3 runs from the conserved cysteine through the conserved F or W. Fields, in order: clone size, D gene, V gene, J gene, CDR3 DNA, CDR3 protein. The D gene is left open where the match is weak. The size field is filled for only some rows; it gives once, few, many or a size class.

.	.	TRBV11-2	TRBJ2-2	TGTGCCAGCAGCTTAGAACCGCCACAACAGAACACCGGGGAGCTGTTTTTT	CASSLEPPQQNTGELFF
.	TRBD1	TRBV13	TRBJ2-7	TGTGCCAGCAGCTTGGGACAGGGGCGGGCCGAGCAGTACTTC	CASSLGQGRAEQYF
.	TRBD1	TRBV6-1	TRBJ2-2	TGTGCCAGCAGTGAAGGGACAGGGGGCTACACCGGGGAGCTGTTTTTT	CASSEGTGGYTGELFF
.	.	TRBV14	TRBJ2-7	TGTGCCAGCAGCCAACAGGGGACGCAGTACTTC	CASSQQGTQYF
.	.	TRBV4-1	TRBJ1-4	TGCGCCAGCAGCCAAGATGGGGACATTGGTGAAAAACTGTTTTTT	CASSQDGDIGEKLFF
.	TRBD2	TRBV18	TRBJ2-6	TGTGCCAGCTCACCACCGAAGGGGAGGGTCTCTGGGGCCAACGTCCTGACTTTC	CASSPPKGRVSGANVLTF
.	.	TRBV7-9	TRBJ2-2	TGTGCCAGCAGCTTATGGGAGGAGAACACCGGGGAGCTGTTTTTT	CASSLWEENTGELFF
.	TRBD2	TRBV30	TRBJ2-1	TGTGCCTGGAGTGTACATAGCGGGGTAGGCGATGAGCAGTTCTTC	CAWSVHSGVGDEQFF
.	TRBD1	TRBV14	TRBJ1-3	TGTGCCAGCAGCGAGACCCAGGGGGCGCGAGGAAACACCATATATTTT	CASSETQGARGNTIYF
few	.	TRBV6-5	TRBJ1-6	TGTGCCAGCAGTATTCGGACTGATTCACCCCTCCACTTT	CASSIRTDSPLHF
.	.	TRBV14	TRBJ2-7	TGTGCCAGCAGCCCCGATCGACAGCGCTCCTACGAGCAGTACTTC	CASSPDRQRSYEQYF
.	.	TRBV11-3	TRBJ2-3	TGTGCCAGCAGCCCCCAAAGTGGGGGGATCACAGATACGCAGTATTTT	CASSPQSGGITDTQYF
.	.	TRBV30	TRBJ1-3	TGTGCCTGGAGCCCGGGGAGCTCTGGAAACACCATATATTTT	CAWSPGSSGNTIYF
.	TRBD1	TRBV27	TRBJ1-1	TGTGCCAGCAGTCACACAGGGGCGGCTGAAGCTTTCTTT	CASSHTGAAEAFF
.	.	TRBV6-2/TRBV6-3	TRBJ1-3	TGTGCCAGCAGTTACTCGATTTACAGGGACTCTGGAAACACCATATATTTT	CASSYSIYRDSGNTIYF
few	TRBD1	TRBV27	TRBJ1-5	TGTGCCACGGCAACCGGGACAGGGAATCAGCCCCAGCATTTT	CATATGTGNQPQHF
.	TRBD1	TRBV27	TRBJ2-7	TGTGCCAGCAGTTTTGGACAGGGCCCCTACGAGCAGTACTTC	CASSFGQGPYEQYF
few	.	TRBV2	TRBJ2-1	TGTGCCAGCACGGGCAATGAGCAGTTCTTC	CASTGNEQFF
once	.	TRBV24-1	TRBJ2-2	TGTGCCACCAGTCGCGGGCGCCTCGGAGCGAACACCGGGGAGCTGTTTTTT	CATSRGRLGANTGELFF
.	.	TRBV4-3	TRBJ1-4	TGCGCCAGCAGCCAGGGGGGGAGGCCAACTAATGAAAAACTGTTTTTT	CASSQGGRPTNEKLFF
.	.	TRBV27	TRBJ1-5	TGTGCCAGCAGTTTATCAGGGGGATGGGGTCAGCCCCAGCATTTT	CASSLSGGWGQPQHF
.	.	TRBV27	TRBJ1-6	TGTGCCAGCAGGGAGGGGATGTCACCCCTCCACTTT	CASREGMSPLHF